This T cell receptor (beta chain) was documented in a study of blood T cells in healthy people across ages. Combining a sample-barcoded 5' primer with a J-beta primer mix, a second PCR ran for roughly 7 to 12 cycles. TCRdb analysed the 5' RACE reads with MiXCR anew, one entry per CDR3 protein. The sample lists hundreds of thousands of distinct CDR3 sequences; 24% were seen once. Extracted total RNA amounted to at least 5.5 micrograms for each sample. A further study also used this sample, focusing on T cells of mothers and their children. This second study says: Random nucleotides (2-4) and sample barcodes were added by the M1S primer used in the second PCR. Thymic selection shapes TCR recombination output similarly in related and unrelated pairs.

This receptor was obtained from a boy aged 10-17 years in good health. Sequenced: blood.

In DNA form, the CDR3 reads TGTGCCAGCAGCCGCGCCAGACATCAGGGGTATGCTTTCTTT. It is translated as CASSRARHQGYAFF. V and J are TRBV4-2 and TRBJ1-1, with D possibly matching TRBD1 (6 bases). This CDR3 is 14 amino acids long. Trimming stripped 4 bases from V and 11 bases from J, with 20 bases between. CDR1 and CDR2 (germline): LGHNA, YNFKEQ.